One sample yielded the 6 T cell receptor beta chains listed below, sequenced in a study of T-cell memory formation after mild COVID-19. Via MiXCR, TCRdb re-called the 5' RACE reads, giving one row per CDR3 protein. The table records about 270,000 distinct CDR3 sequences, roughly 14% of them present only once. Sequences were obtained from PBMCs or a T cell subset sorted from them (not recorded which). The receptors stem from an adult woman who had mild COVID-19 (a few samples of this study predate the infection). Cell type and time point are not known.

This sequence joins TRBV20-1 and TRBJ1-4; 7 nucleotides align to TRBD1. Germline V gene sequence: CDR1 DFQATT, CDR2 SNEGSKA (reference sequence). V lost 5 bases and J lost 3; bases outside the gene matches: 3. CDR3 length: 13 residues. CDR3 sequence: CSAQTGSNEKLFF. The CDR3 DNA reads as TGCAGTGCTCAGACAGGGTCTAATGAAAAACTGTTTTTT.

This clonotype was counted many times. The chain joins TRBV7-9 to TRBJ2-3; D perhaps matches TRBD2 (6 bases). Germline CDR1 and CDR2: SEHNR and FQNEAQ (reference sequence). This CDR3 has 17 residues. V was shortened by 5 bases and J by 3 bases, with 21 bases between the two germline ends. Here the CDR3 DNA reads TGTGCCAGCAGCCGCCCTTGGGTGACTAGTTCGACAGATACGCAGTATTTT. Translated, it gives CASSRPWVTSSTDTQYF.

This clonotype showed up many times. V usage is TRBV6-5 and J usage is TRBJ1-5; D remains unclear. Trimming took off 6 bases at V and 3 bases at J, with 12 bases between the two ends. The CDR3 totals 14 residues. The germline V gene has CDR1 MNHEY and CDR2 SVGAGI. The CDR3 loop reads CASSKEYLNQPQHF. The CDR3 DNA is TGTGCCAGCAGCAAGGAATATCTCAATCAGCCCCAGCATTTT.

This clonotype was detected a few times. This chain connects TRBV5-4 to TRBJ1-2; a possible D gene is TRBD1 (6 bases). With 0 bases removed from V and 2 bases from J, the gap between germline ends came to 8 bases. CDR1 is SGHNT and CDR2 is YYREEE in the germline V gene (reference sequence). CDR3 length: 14 residues. The CDR3 sequence: CASSLVGGNYGYTF. For the CDR3, the DNA is TGTGCCAGCAGCTTGGTAGGGGGAAACTATGGCTACACCTTC. The whole variable domain, filled in from reference TRBV5-4 and TRBJ1-2, reads ETGVTQSPTHLIKTRGQQVTLRCSSQSGHNTVSWYQQALGQGPQFIFQYYREEENGRGNFPPRFSGLQFPNYSSELNVNALELDDSALYLCASSLVGGNYGYTFGSGTRLTVV.

The chain joins TRBV29-1 to TRBJ1-1; weak D call: TRBD1 (5 bases). The V gene lost 4 bases and the J gene lost 5 bases, with 17 bases spanning the gap. This CDR3 is built from 14 residues. CDR1 and CDR2 (germline): SQVTM, ANQGSEA. The CDR3 DNA reads as TGCAGCGTTGTAACGGTGGCCGGGGGGACTGAAGCTTTCTTT. It codes for CSVVTVAGGTEAFF.

This clonotype was detected only a few times. The rearrangement joins TRBV30 to TRBJ1-6, with 8 bases that match TRBD1. Looked up from germline, CDR1 is GTSNPN and CDR2 is SVGIG (reference sequence). This CDR3 contains 13 residues. V trimming: 5 bases; J trimming: 11 bases; junction bases outside the gene matches: 8. In DNA form, the CDR3 reads TGTGCCTGGGATACAGGGGGGAGGGCACCCCTCCACTTT. Protein product: CAWDTGGRAPLHF.